These T cell receptor beta chains were read from a single sample in a study of Graves' ophthalmopathy and Graves' hyperthyroidism. TCRdb ran MiXCR on the multiplex PCR reads and lists one entry per CDR3 protein. The sample lists 650,000 to 900,000 distinct CDR3 sequences, roughly two fifths occurring once. Material for sequencing was peripheral blood. The receptors shown here come from an adult man with Graves' ophthalmopathy. The CDR3 runs from the conserved cysteine through the conserved F or W. A D gene is named only where the DNA matches it firmly. Rows give clone size only sometimes, using once, few, many, or a class for an expanded clone.

size	V	D	J	DNA	CDR3
.	TRBV29-1	TRBD2	TRBJ2-5	TGCAGCGTTACCTCAGGCGGGACTAGCGAAGAGACCCAGTACTTC	CSVTSGGTSEETQYF
.	TRBV2	TRBD1	TRBJ2-7	TGTGCCAGCATATTCTGGACAGGGGATTCAGATAGCGTGAGCTACGAGCAGTACTTC	CASIFWTGDSDSVSYEQYF
.	TRBV24-1	.	TRBJ2-7	TGTGCCACCAGTGACCTCGGACCCTACGAGCAGTACTTC	CATSDLGPYEQYF
.	TRBV10-3	TRBD1	TRBJ2-7	TGTGCCAGCAGTTATCTTGGGACAGGGACCGAGCAGTACTTC	CASSYLGTGTEQYF
few	TRBV7-9	.	TRBJ1-2	TGTGCCAGCAGCTTAGAGGGACTCCATGAGTCTGGCTACACCTTC	CASSLEGLHESGYTF
.	TRBV7-9	.	TRBJ1-4	TGTGCCAGCAGTTTATGGCAGGGCACTAATGAAAAACTGTTTTTT	CASSLWQGTNEKLFF
once	TRBV5-1	TRBD1	TRBJ1-4	TGCGCCAGCGGCTCGGACAGGGGGGGTGAAAAACTGTTTTTT	CASGSDRGGEKLFF
.	TRBV10-3	TRBD1	TRBJ2-6	TGTGCCAGCAAGGGCCGGGACAGGGGGCTTGGGGCCAACGTCCTGACTTTC	CASKGRDRGLGANVLTF
.	TRBV29-1	.	TRBJ2-6	TGCAGCGCTGGGACCGACGTCCTGACTTTC	CSAGTDVLTF
few	TRBV12-3/TRBV12-4	.	TRBJ1-6	TGTGCCAGCAGTTTGGCAGGGATTGCTTCACCCCTCCACTTT	CASSLAGIASPLHF
few	TRBV20-1	.	TRBJ2-2	TGCAGTGCCAGGCTGGTGCTAGTTAACACCGGGGAGCTGTTTTTT	CSARLVLVNTGELFF
many	TRBV29-1	TRBD2	TRBJ2-7	TGCAGCGTTGAAGATGGGTCTAGCGGGGGGCACGAGCAGTACTTC	CSVEDGSSGGHEQYF
.	TRBV2	.	TRBJ2-7	TGTGCCAGCTCTGCCCCGGGACTCATCTCCTACGAGCAGTACTTC	CASSAPGLISYEQYF
once	TRBV5-4	TRBD2	TRBJ2-2	TGTGCCAGCAGCTGGGGGGGACCCCGGCCCGGGGAGCTGTTTTTT	CASSWGGPRPGELFF
many	TRBV14	.	TRBJ1-2	TGTGCCAGCAGCCCTACCATCGAGACAGGCTTCTATGGCTACACCTTC	CASSPTIETGFYGYTF
.	TRBV20-1	.	TRBJ2-2	TGCAGTGCTAGTCACAACTTTCACGGGGAGCTGTTTTTT	CSASHNFHGELFF
many	TRBV5-5	TRBD1	TRBJ1-5	TGTGCCAGCAGCTCGAACAGGGGTCAGCCCCAGCATTTT	CASSSNRGQPQHF
.	TRBV7-9	TRBD2	TRBJ2-6	TGTGCCAGCAGCTTGAAAGCGGGAGGGAGCTCTGGGGCCAACGTCCTGACTTTC	CASSLKAGGSSGANVLTF
.	TRBV12-3/TRBV12-4	.	TRBJ2-5	TGTGCCAGCAGTCCCCTTCCCAGGGAGTACCAAGAGACCCAGTACTTC	CASSPLPREYQETQYF
once	TRBV2	.	TRBJ1-1	TGTACCCCCCAGGTGACGAACACTGAAGCTTTCTTT	CTPQVTNTEAFF
few	TRBV4-1	.	TRBJ1-3	TGCGCCAGCAGCCAAGCAACCGATGGAAACACCATATATTTT	CASSQATDGNTIYF
.	TRBV19	TRBD1	TRBJ2-7	TGTGCCAGTAGTTTCGGCACAAGGGGGCCCTACGAGCAGTACTTC	CASSFGTRGPYEQYF
many	TRBV7-2	.	TRBJ2-6	TGTGCCAGCAGCCCGGCGGGCGCAGGGAAGTCTGGGGCCAACGTCCTGACTTTC	CASSPAGAGKSGANVLTF
many	TRBV7-9	TRBD1	TRBJ2-7	TGTGCCAGCAGCCTCGGACAGGGTAACTACGAGCAGTACTTC	CASSLGQGNYEQYF
.	TRBV29-1	.	TRBJ1-1	TGCAGCGTTGAGAGGGCCTCCCTTGACACTGAAGCTTTCTTT	CSVERASLDTEAFF
few	TRBV24-1	TRBD1	TRBJ1-2	TGTGCCACCAGCAGGGGGCAGGACTATGGCTACACCTTC	CATSRGQDYGYTF
.	TRBV28	TRBD1	TRBJ1-2	TGTGCCAGCAGTTCAGGACAGGGGGGTAACTATGGCTACACCTTC	CASSSGQGGNYGYTF
.	TRBV4-3	.	TRBJ2-7	TGCGCCAGCAGCCAAGTGGAAGGACCAACCTACGAGCAGTACTTC	CASSQVEGPTYEQYF
many	TRBV2	.	TRBJ2-6	TGTGCCAGCAGTTGGGACGGCCGGTCTGGGGCCAACGTCCTGACTTTC	CASSWDGRSGANVLTF
many	TRBV15	TRBD1	TRBJ2-7	TGTGCCACCAGCAGAAGTCGGGACAGGGGCTACGAGCAGTACTTC	CATSRSRDRGYEQYF
few	TRBV10-3	.	TRBJ2-7	TGTGCCAGCAGTGAAAGGGGAGCGGTCTCCTACGAGCAGTACTTC	CASSERGAVSYEQYF
many	TRBV9	.	TRBJ1-5	TGTGCCAGCAGCGTAGGCGGGGAGGATCAGCCCCAGCATTTT	CASSVGGEDQPQHF
.	TRBV9	.	TRBJ1-1	TGTGCCAGCAGCCCTCAGGGACCCCCTGGCGGCACTGAAGCTTTCTTT	CASSPQGPPGGTEAFF
few	TRBV24-1	.	TRBJ1-5	TGTGCCAGCAGTTACTCGAGCCCAGGGGAAAGCAATCAGCCCCAGCATTTT	CASSYSSPGESNQPQHF
.	TRBV20-1	TRBD1	TRBJ2-5	TGCAGTGCTCTTCATCCGGGACAGGGTCGGCAGCCCCAGTACTTC	CSALHPGQGRQPQYF
few	TRBV24-1	.	TRBJ1-5	TGTGCCAGCAGTCCCGCCCTGGGACTCAATCAGCCCCAGCATTTT	CASSPALGLNQPQHF
.	TRBV2	.	TRBJ1-1	TGTGCCAGCTCACCTCCGGGTCGGGGGAGCACTGAAGCTTTCTTT	CASSPPGRGSTEAFF
.	TRBV7-9	TRBD1	TRBJ2-5	TGTGCCAGCAGCAAGCAGGGGGCTCAGCAGTACTTC	CASSKQGAQQYF
.	TRBV20-1	TRBD1	TRBJ2-5	TGCAGTGCTAGAAACCCGACAGGGGAAGAGACCCAGTACTTC	CSARNPTGEETQYF
once	TRBV2	TRBD1	TRBJ1-5	TGTGCCAGCAGTAAGGGACAGGGGGCATCTCCGGCTCATCAGCCCCAGCATTTT	CASSKGQGASPAHQPQHF
many	TRBV2	.	TRBJ1-6	TGTGCCAGCAGTGACAGGTTTAGCTCACCCCTCCACTTT	CASSDRFSSPLHF
many	TRBV29-1	TRBD1	TRBJ2-7	TGCAGCGTTCTCCGACAGGGAAGGGCCTACGAGCAGTACTTC	CSVLRQGRAYEQYF
few	TRBV7-2	TRBD1	TRBJ1-5	TGTGCCAGCAGCGTCGGGACAGGAGAGAATCAGCCCCAGCATTTT	CASSVGTGENQPQHF
few	TRBV12-3/TRBV12-4	.	TRBJ1-1	TGTGCCAGCAGTTTATTCTCCGGGACAGAAGCTTTCTTT	CASSLFSGTEAFF
once	TRBV25-1	.	TRBJ1-4	TGTGCCAGCAGCCAAATGACAACAACTAATGAAAAACTGTTTTTT	CASSQMTTTNEKLFF
few	TRBV6-6	.	TRBJ1-1	TGTGCCAGCAGTTCACACTCAACAGGGACGGCTGAAGCTTTCTTT	CASSSHSTGTAEAFF
once	TRBV7-9	TRBD2	TRBJ2-5	TGTGCCAGCAGTGTCGATAGCGGGGGGGTGGGAGAGACCCAGTACTTC	CASSVDSGGVGETQYF
many	TRBV2	.	TRBJ2-5	TGTGCCAGCAGTGCACAGGGGGGGGGTATCGAGACCCAGTACTTC	CASSAQGGGIETQYF
many	TRBV29-1	TRBD2	TRBJ2-5	TGCAGCGTGGGCGGGGGGGCAGGAGAGACCCAGTACTTC	CSVGGGAGETQYF
.	TRBV10-3	TRBD1	TRBJ2-7	TGTGCCATCAGTGGACAGGGGACCGAGTACTTC	CAISGQGTEYF
many	TRBV7-2	TRBD2	TRBJ2-7	TGTGCCAGCAGCTTGGCGGGACTACGGCTTACCGGGGAGCAGTACTTC	CASSLAGLRLTGEQYF
.	TRBV7-2	.	TRBJ1-4	TGTGCCAGCAGCTCACCGGGGAGGGGGAATGAAAAACTGTTTTTT	CASSSPGRGNEKLFF
.	TRBV25-1	.	TRBJ1-3	TGTGCCAGCATTCTGTCCTCTGGAAACACCATATATTTT	CASILSSGNTIYF
.	TRBV24-1	TRBD1	TRBJ1-5	TGTGCCAGCAGTGGGAGACAGGGGGCTCTCCTCGGGAGGCAGCCCCAGCATTTT	CASSGRQGALLGRQPQHF
many	TRBV20-1	.	TRBJ1-2	TGCAGTGCTAGGACAGAAAACTATGGCTACACCTTC	CSARTENYGYTF